Described below is a single TCR beta chain sequence and its context. What it binds is unknown. This sample stems from a study of T cell clones after liver transplantation. The CDR3 contains 16 residues. The germline V gene has CDR1 SGHAT and CDR2 FQNNGV. Unmatched junction bases numbered 4, after V lost 3 bases and J lost 6 bases. Data came from immunoSEQ multiplex PCR; TCRdb stores just in-frame clones and leaves some out. The sample records about 72,000 clones, about nine tenths being singletons. Study-wide findings and caveats: Post-transplant, graft-donor-reactive CD4 TCRbeta sequences in blood dropped significantly in 5 of 8 subjects.

The J gene is TRBJ2-1, the V gene TRBV11-2; 14 bases match TRBD2. This clonotype was obtained from a human donor who received a liver transplant. This sample comprised CD4+ T cells from blood, obtained before liver transplant. The CDR3 coding sequence is TGTGCCAGCAGCTTTCCTGGGACTAGCGGGAGCAATGAGCAGTTCTTC. Translating it yields CASSFPGTSGSNEQFF.